This T cell receptor beta chain came from a study of OX40 agonist ivuxolimab in advanced cancers. About the study: Ivuxolimab is an agonistic anti-OX40 (CD134) antibody, and patients were treated with it.

Sequencing was performed with immunoSEQ multiplex PCR; in TCRdb, only in-frame clones are kept and a portion is missing. The data show fewer than 85,000 clones, with 85% to 95% seen just once and approximately 9.9% held by the top ten. On this clone: Its target is unknown.

It was autoimmune disease history or systemic immunosuppression that excluded patients. Blood got drawn at baseline, again on cycle 4 day 1, and then on cycle 7 day 1. Per the germline V gene, CDR1 is SGDLS and CDR2 is YYNGEE. The trim removed 3 bases at V and 3 bases at J, leaving 6 bases unmatched. The CDR3 is made up of 14 amino acids. General study points: Compared with CD4+, CD8+ T cells on average had more expanded clones.

The chain has TRBV9 and TRBJ2-7; 7 positions match TRBD2. The clonotype originates from an adult with an advanced solid tumor such as melanoma, head and neck, liver or kidney cancer. The input for sequencing was CD4+ or CD8+ T cells sorted from blood, taken in a trial of the OX40 agonist ivuxolimab. The CDR3 here is CASSDGGEGYEQYF. For the CDR3, the DNA is TGTGCCAGCAGCGATGGGGGGGAAGGCTACGAGCAGTACTTC.